This entry is about one T cell receptor beta chain. Its antigen is unknown. This table comes from immunoSEQ multiplex PCR, and its TCRdb copy is limited to in-frame clones, with some not included. The repertoire holds more than 50,000 clones, with 76% as singletons. V lost 7 bases, J lost 5 bases, and 12 bases lay in between. The CDR3 spans 14 residues. Germline V gene lookup returns CDR1 MNHEY and CDR2 SVGAGI. Sequencing was preceded by expansion of antigen-specific CD4+ T cells with viral peptide pools in the ViraFEST assay. CD4+ T cell isolation took place after approximately ten days of culture. Two doses of either BNT162b2 or mRNA-1273 were given to each participant. These data are taken from a study of vaccination effects on CD4 cells after COVID-19. Study summary: After the second dose, samples were taken at median day 72. Study-wide points: Clones of infection and vaccine origin contracted markedly late after vaccination. Cross-reaction with common cold coronaviruses was seen in only 1 of 255 vaccine-induced clones from healthy vaccinees.

This chain links TRBV6-5 with TRBJ1-6; perhaps TRBD1 as D (6 bases). The sequence derives from a human donor who received a COVID-19 vaccine. This specimen was CD4+ T cells from PBMCs cultured with HCoV-OC43 spike peptides, taken after COVID-19 vaccination. This sample's subset: HCoV-OC43 spike overlapping peptide pool stimulation. CDR3 amino acids: CASTGQINNSPLHF. The CDR3 DNA follows: TGTGCCAGCACCGGACAGATTAATAATTCACCCCTCCACTTT.